These 29 T cell receptor beta chains were all obtained from the same sample, sequenced in a study of cytomegalovirus exposure and HLA in healthy donors. The PCR had 60 Vbeta and 13 Jbeta primers. The method was immunoSEQ multiplex PCR; TCRdb's version includes in-frame clones alone and lacks a portion of them. The table has around 200,000 clones, 70% to 80% seen once. Material for sequencing was PBMCs. The receptors were gathered from a woman in her twenties or thirties in good health and CMV-seropositive.

This chain uses TRBV5-6 with TRBJ1-1; 7 bases agree with TRBD1. Trimming removed 5 bases from V and 5 bases from J; junction bases left unmatched: 6. The CDR3 runs 13 residues. Germline lookup yields CDR1 SGHDT and CDR2 YYEEEE. This CDR3 reads CASRATGNTEAFF. CDR3 nucleotide sequence: TGTGCCAGCAGGGCGACAGGGAATACTGAAGCTTTCTTT.

The chain has TRBV19 and TRBJ1-2, with TRBD1 matching over 8 bases. Germline V lookup: CDR1 LNHDA, CDR2 SQIVND (reference sequence). The CDR3 spans 14 residues. V trimming: 3 bases; J trimming: 7 bases; junction bases outside the gene matches: 7. The CDR3 sequence is CASSIGGTGTGYTF. As DNA, the CDR3 is TGTGCCAGTAGTATTGGTGGGACAGGTACTGGCTACACCTTC. Based on the CDR3 plus reference TRBV19 and TRBJ1-2, the full variable domain is DGGITQSPKYLFRKEGQNVTLSCEQNLNHDAMYWYRQDPGQGLRLIYYSQIVNDFQKGDIAEGYSVSREKKESFPLTVTSAQKNPTAFYLCASSIGGTGTGYTFGSGTRLTVV.

This clone has more than one count but fewer than ten. This same CDR3 is encoded by further DNA sequences in the sample. This chain joins TRBV5-1 and TRBJ2-7; TRBD1 matches at 7 bases. The junction had 4 bases not matched to a gene; V was cut back by 1 base and J by 3 bases. The CDR3 consists of 14 residues. Germline assignment: CDR1 SGHRS and CDR2 YFSETQ. CDR3 coding DNA: TGCGCCAGCAGCTTGCAGGGGGAGAGCTACGAGCAGTACTTC. The encoded protein is CASSLQGESYEQYF.

The chain has TRBV5-1 and TRBJ2-5; 8 bases align to TRBD1. CDR3 size: 14 residues. The ends lost 4 bases at V and 5 bases at J; junction bases unmatched: 7. Germline V gene lookup returns CDR1 SGHRS and CDR2 YFSETQ. For the CDR3, the DNA is TGCGCCAGCAGCCCCGGACAGGGCCAGGAGACCCAGTACTTC. This gives the protein CASSPGQGQETQYF. Together with reference TRBV5-1 and TRBJ2-5, the CDR3 gives the full variable domain: KAGVTQTPRYLIKTRGQQVTLSCSPISGHRSVSWYQQTPGQGLQFLFEYFSETQRNKGNFPGRFSGRQFSNSRSEMNVSTLELGDSALYLCASSPGQGQETQYFGPGTRLLVL.

The chain carries TRBV6-5 and TRBJ2-5, with D maybe TRBD1 (6 bases). The J call may be faulty, since TRBJ2-7 better matches the DNA end. Germline loops: CDR1 MNHEY, CDR2 SVGAGI. The length of the CDR3 is 13 residues. The DNA for the CDR3 is TGTGCCAGCAGTTACTTACAGGGCTACGAGCAGTACTTC. As protein: CASSYLQGYEQYF.

The chain recombines TRBV11-2 with TRBJ2-7, with D maybe TRBD1 (6 bases). Germline lookup yields CDR1 SGHAT and CDR2 FQNNGV. With 0 bases removed from V and 0 bases from J, the gap between germline ends came to 18 bases. This CDR3 spans 18 amino acids. The CDR3 DNA is TGTGCCAGCAGCTTAGATCTTCTCGGGACATTAAGCTCCTACGAGCAGTACTTC. It is translated as CASSLDLLGTLSSYEQYF. The full variable domain, with the rest looked up from reference TRBV11-2 and TRBJ2-7, is EAGVAQSPRYKIIEKRQSVAFWCNPISGHATLYWYQQILGQGPKLLIQFQNNGVVDDSQLPKDRFSAERLKGVDSTLKIQPAKLEDSAVYLCASSLDLLGTLSSYEQYFGPGTRLTVT.

The sample holds one count of this clone. This chain links TRBV30 with TRBJ1-6, with 11 bases identical to TRBD1. Trimming removed 6 bases from V and 10 bases from J; junction bases left unmatched: 8. Germline-derived CDR1 and CDR2 are GTSNPN and SVGIG (reference sequence). This CDR3 spans 14 amino acids. CDR3 region: CACTPGTGGSPLHF. CDR3 nucleotide sequence: TGTGCCTGCACCCCCGGGACAGGGGGATCACCCCTCCACTTT.

The V gene is TRBV15, the J gene TRBJ1-4, with D uncertain. Germline lookup yields CDR1 LNHNV and CDR2 YYDKDF (reference sequence). The CDR3 runs 20 residues. The V and J ends lost 0 bases and 6 bases respectively, with 26 bases between them. CDR3 amino acids: CATSRERVAGGRSEDEKLFF. In nucleotides, the CDR3 is TGTGCCACCAGCAGAGAGAGGGTCGCGGGTGGGAGGTCCGAGGATGAAAAACTGTTTTTT. Combining the CDR3 with reference TRBV15 and TRBJ1-4 gives the whole variable domain DAMVIQNPRYQVTQFGKPVTLSCSQTLNHNVMYWYQQKSSQAPKLLFHYYDKDFNNEADTPDNFQSRRPNTSFCFLDIRSPGLGDTAMYLCATSRERVAGGRSEDEKLFFGSGTQLSVL.

This rearrangement joins TRBV28 to TRBJ1-1, with 7 bases that match TRBD1. Trimming took 5 bases from V and 6 from J; bases not matched to a gene: 12. The CDR3 loop spans 15 amino acids. Per germline, CDR1 MDHEN and CDR2 SYDVKM. Here the CDR3 DNA reads TGTGCCAGCAGTCCGCAGCTGGGACAGACCGCTGAAGCTTTCTTT. Protein product: CASSPQLGQTAEAFF.

The rearrangement uses TRBV28 and TRBJ2-7; possible D gene TRBD2, 6 bases. CDR1 is MDHEN, CDR2 SYDVKM, per germline. V was pared by 5 bases and J by 9 bases, with 26 bases between. This CDR3 is 16 amino acids long. The CDR3 coding sequence is TGTGCCAGCAGTGAGGAGAAACCGGGAGCCAGTAAGGTGCAGTACTTC. Its translation: CASSEEKPGASKVQYF.

The chain combines TRBV5-3 with TRBJ1-5; TRBD1 might be the D (6 bases). TRBV5-3 is flagged as an ORF with uncertain function. V was cut by 2 bases and J by 3 bases, with 9 bases left in between. This CDR3 contains 14 residues. CDR3 protein: CARSFGQTNQPQHF. The CDR3 DNA reads TGTGCCAGAAGCTTCGGACAGACCAATCAGCCCCAGCATTTT.

This rearrangement joins TRBV5-1 to TRBJ1-2; unclear D gene. CDR1 is SGHRS and CDR2 is YFSETQ in the germline V gene. This CDR3 spans 14 amino acids. V shed 3 bases and J shed 4 bases, with 13 bases lying between them. The DNA for the CDR3 is TGCGCCAGCAGCTCGGGAGGCAGAAGCTATGGCTACACCTTC. Its translation: CASSSGGRSYGYTF.

V is TRBV7-9 and J is TRBJ1-1, with 8 bases identical to TRBD1. Germline CDR1 SEHNR, CDR2 FQNEAQ (reference sequence). This CDR3 region has 12 residues. Losses at the gene ends were 5 bases for V and 4 bases for J; bases not matched to a gene: 0. The CDR3 spells CASSTGGTEAFF. The CDR3 nucleotides are TGTGCCAGCAGCACAGGGGGCACTGAAGCTTTCTTT.

This clone has only one observation. V usage is TRBV7-2 and J usage is TRBJ1-1; D is unresolved. The germline CDR1 and CDR2 sequences are SGHTA and FQGNSA. The V and J ends lost 2 bases and 1 base respectively, with 8 bases between them. CDR3 length: 14 amino acids. CDR3 amino acids: CASSLQMPNTEAFF. The CDR3 nucleotides read TGTGCCAGCAGCTTACAGATGCCGAACACTGAAGCTTTCTTT.

This clone is a singleton in its sample. This chain uses TRBV5-1 with TRBJ1-6, with TRBD1 matching 8 bases. V lost 5 bases and J lost 6; bases outside the gene matches: 7. Per the germline V gene, CDR1 is SGHRS and CDR2 is YFSETQ. The CDR3 spans 15 residues. The chain's CDR3 is CASRNQGAGNSPLHF. In nucleotides, the CDR3 is TGCGCCAGCAGGAATCAGGGGGCAGGTAATTCACCCCTCCACTTT. Together with reference TRBV5-1 and TRBJ1-6, the CDR3 gives the full variable domain: KAGVTQTPRYLIKTRGQQVTLSCSPISGHRSVSWYQQTPGQGLQFLFEYFSETQRNKGNFPGRFSGRQFSNSRSEMNVSTLELGDSALYLCASRNQGAGNSPLHFGNGTRLTVT.

Only one count was recorded for this clone. As DNA, the CDR3 is TGTGCCAGCAGTTCACACCGGGGACAGGGTGGCAATCAGCCCCAGCATTTT. It encodes CASSSHRGQGGNQPQHF. The chain joins TRBV27 to TRBJ1-5; 9 positions agree with TRBD1. Germline trimming cut 4 bases from V and 2 bases from J; bases unmatched to any gene: 9. The CDR3 is 17 amino acids. Germline CDR1 is MNHEY and CDR2 is SMNVEV (reference sequence).

This clone was picked up one time. This chain uses TRBV6-1 with TRBJ2-7; TRBD1 matches at 7 bases. There are 14 residues in the CDR3. CDR1 and CDR2 (germline): MNHNS, SASEGT. Losses at the gene ends were 4 bases for V and 0 bases for J; bases not matched to a gene: 3. CDR3 nucleotide sequence: TGTGCCAGCAGTGCCGACAGGGTCTCCTACGAGCAGTACTTC. Translating gives CASSADRVSYEQYF.

This clone came up once. The limits of the CDR3 on the DNA are not certain, so only TCRdb's listed CDR3 is given. This sequence joins TRBV27 and TRBJ1-5. Germline CDR1 and CDR2: MNHEY and SMNVEV (reference sequence). Both ends counted, the CDR3 spans 16 residues. The CDR3 spells CASSTSFGERFEPQHF.

The genes are TRBV5-6 and TRBJ2-1; 9 bases line up with TRBD1. CDR3 size: 18 residues. V was clipped by 4 bases and J by 8 bases; unmatched bases: 19. Germline-derived CDR1 and CDR2 are SGHDT and YYEEEE. CDR3 residues: CASSSLRTGGWDRDEQFF. CDR3 in DNA: TGTGCCAGCAGCAGCTTAAGAACAGGGGGCTGGGATCGGGATGAGCAGTTCTTC. Full variable domain (remainder filled in from reference TRBV5-6 and TRBJ2-1): DAGVTQSPTHLIKTRGQQVTLRCSPKSGHDTVSWYQQALGQGPQFIFQYYEEEERQRGNFPDRFSGHQFPNYSSELNVNALLLGDSALYLCASSSLRTGGWDRDEQFFGPGTRLTVL.

The V gene is TRBV7-2, the J gene TRBJ2-3, with D uncertain. Germline assignment: CDR1 SGHTA and CDR2 FQGNSA. The ends were cut back, 1 base at V and 2 bases at J, with 7 bases in the middle. The CDR3 totals 14 residues. CDR3 amino acids: CASSLGDFTDTQYF. CDR3 bases: TGTGCCAGCAGCTTAGGTGACTTCACAGATACGCAGTATTTT. Filled out from reference TRBV7-2 and TRBJ2-3, the complete variable domain reads GAGVSQSPSNKVTEKGKDVELRCDPISGHTALYWYRQSLGQGLEFLIYFQGNSAPDKSGLPSDRFSAERTGGSVSTLTIQRTQQEDSAVYLCASSLGDFTDTQYFGPGTRLTVL.

The chain combines TRBV5-4 with TRBJ1-1; D is undetermined. CDR3 length equals 14 residues. Germline values: CDR1 SGHNT, CDR2 YYREEE (reference sequence). Trimming shortened V by 2 bases and J by 1 base, and 9 bases separated the two germline ends. The CDR3 is CASSFYEANTEAFF. CDR3 nucleotides: TGTGCCAGCAGCTTTTATGAGGCGAACACTGAAGCTTTCTTT.

The V gene is TRBV5-6, the J gene TRBJ2-1; TRBD2 aligns across 8 bases. V was clipped by 4 bases and J by 7 bases; unmatched bases: 13. Germline V gives CDR1 SGHDT, CDR2 YYEEEE. This CDR3 contains 16 residues. The CDR3 DNA sequence: TGTGCCAGCAGCCCGGAGGGTAGCGGGGCCTCTAATGAGCAGTTCTTC. Translation gives CASSPEGSGASNEQFF.

The V call is TRBV28, the J call TRBJ1-4; D gene uncertain. The CDR3 has 14 residues. CDR1 MDHEN and CDR2 SYDVKM come from the germline V gene. V gave up 6 bases and J gave up 5 bases, with 13 bases separating them. CDR3 sequence: CASSFGDENEKLFF. CDR3 sequence (DNA): TGTGCCAGCAGCTTCGGAGATGAGAATGAAAAACTGTTTTTT.

The chain recombines TRBV5-6 with TRBJ2-3, with 13 bases that match TRBD2. The germline CDR1 and CDR2 sequences are SGHDT and YYEEEE. The V segment lost 2 bases and the J segment 8 bases; nucleotides outside the gene matches: 5. The CDR3 runs 15 residues. The CDR3 bases are TGTGCCAGCAGCTTCCAGACTAGCGGGAGGTTTACGCAGTATTTT. Its translation is CASSFQTSGRFTQYF.

The CDR3 region is CASSSISREETQYF. CDR3 bases: TGTGCCAGCAGTTCGATTTCTCGGGAAGAGACCCAGTACTTC. This chain uses TRBV6-5 with TRBJ2-5; D unclear. This CDR3 is built from 14 residues. V lost 4 bases and J lost 3, with 12 bases in between. Germline CDR1 MNHEY, CDR2 SVGAGI.

This clone was picked up a small number of times. This rearrangement joins TRBV7-2 to TRBJ2-2; D gene unclear. The CDR3 length is 14 residues. Germline-derived CDR1 and CDR2 are SGHTA and FQGNSA. V was pared by 1 base and J by 2 bases, with 5 bases between. CDR3 sequence: CASSLVTNTGELFF. CDR3 coding DNA: TGTGCCAGCAGCTTAGTGACAAACACCGGGGAGCTGTTTTTT.

The CDR3 DNA follows: TGTGCCAGCAGCTTAGTAGCTAGCGGGGGCAAGCAGTACTTC. As protein: CASSLVASGGKQYF. The chain employs TRBV7-6 and TRBJ2-7; 10 bases fit TRBD2. This CDR3 has 14 amino acids. Per germline, CDR1 SGHVS and CDR2 FNYEAQ. Losses at the gene ends were 1 base for V and 8 bases for J; bases not matched to a gene: 5.

This chain joins TRBV6-1 and TRBJ1-6; 10 bases map to TRBD1. J gave up 10 bases and V 7 bases, and 7 bases lay outside the gene matches. From germline, CDR1 is MNHNS and CDR2 SASEGT. There are 14 residues in the CDR3. As DNA, the CDR3 is TGTGCCAGCACGCGAGGGACAGGGGAGTCACCCCTCCACTTT. The encoded protein is CASTRGTGESPLHF.

This clone was detected once. The CDR3 nucleotides read TGTGCCAGCATTAGTGACTTAGCCAAAAACATTCAGTACTTC. As protein: CASISDLAKNIQYF. The gene calls are TRBV5-5 and TRBJ2-4, with no clear D. The CDR3 totals 14 residues. Per germline, CDR1 SGHKS and CDR2 YYEKEE (reference sequence). The V end lost 6 bases, the J end lost 0 bases, and 10 bases lay between the germline ends.